This is a list of T cell receptor beta chains from one sample in a study of response to subunit inactivated influenza vaccine. Each CDR3 protein is one row after TCRdb ran MiXCR on the RT-PCR reads. Here the sample spans about 540,000 distinct CDR3 sequences, approximately 22% being singletons. These data were likewise used in another study, on T cells expressing NK-cell markers.

Sample: CD4+ T cells sorted from PBMCs, taken 11 to 12 days after vaccination. Receptor source: a man aged 50-60 years who received an inactivated influenza vaccine. Each CDR3 is given with its conserved first and last residue. D genes are given only for firm matches. Only some rows state a clone size, as once, few, many or a class for expanded clones.

j_call d_call clone_size v_call cdr3_aa cdr3_nt
TRBJ2-5 . . TRBV7-6 CASSSPAKRPSGETQYF TGTGCCAGCAGCTCCCCAGCCAAGAGACCCAGTGGGGAGACCCAGTACTTC
TRBJ1-1 . once TRBV5-1 CASSDGARARSDTEAFF TGCGCCAGCAGCGATGGGGCCAGGGCTCGATCTGACACTGAAGCTTTCTTT
TRBJ2-7 . few TRBV6-2/TRBV6-3 CASSYALSYEQYF TGTGCCAGCAGTTACGCCCTATCCTACGAGCAGTACTTC
TRBJ2-1 . . TRBV7-2 CASSLSGGYREQFF TGTGCCAGCAGCTTATCCGGGGGATACAGGGAGCAGTTCTTC
TRBJ2-1 . . TRBV9 CASSLRFSKARGIPYNEQFF TGTGCCAGCAGCCTCCGATTCTCAAAAGCCCGGGGCATCCCCTACAATGAGCAGTTCTTC
TRBJ2-5 . many TRBV5-1 CASSLEHYQETQYF TGCGCCAGCAGCTTGGAGCACTACCAAGAGACCCAGTACTTC
TRBJ2-3 TRBD1 . TRBV6-5 CASSYFGTVSDTQYF TGTGCCAGCAGTTACTTCGGGACAGTGTCCGATACGCAGTATTTT
TRBJ2-7 . . TRBV4-1 CASSQDHAGSYEQYF TGCGCCAGCAGCCAAGATCATGCAGGCTCCTACGAGCAGTACTTC
TRBJ2-5 . . TRBV12-3/TRBV12-4 CASSSRQDQETQYF TGTGCCAGCAGCTCCCGACAAGACCAAGAGACCCAGTACTTC
TRBJ2-3 . few TRBV12-3/TRBV12-4 CASSFATDTQYF TGTGCCAGCAGTTTTGCCACAGATACGCAGTATTTT
TRBJ1-4 . few TRBV25-1 CASSEWIRNPATNEKLFF TGTGCCAGCAGTGAATGGATCAGGAACCCTGCAACTAATGAAAAACTGTTTTTT
TRBJ1-6 . . TRBV5-1 CASSSKEGAHPYSPLHF TGCGCCAGCAGCTCGAAAGAAGGAGCCCACCCTTATTCACCCCTCCACTTT
TRBJ2-1 . . TRBV5-1 CASREGGTSYNEQFF TGCGCCAGCAGGGAGGGCGGCACGTCCTACAATGAGCAGTTCTTC
TRBJ2-7 . . TRBV4-2 CASSPGRGDYEQYF TGTGCCAGCAGCCCAGGGCGGGGTGACTACGAGCAGTACTTC
TRBJ2-1 TRBD2 . TRBV5-1 CASSLGLAGVQLYNEQFF TGCGCCAGCAGCTTGGGACTAGCGGGAGTGCAGCTCTACAATGAGCAGTTCTTC
TRBJ2-2 . many TRBV25-1 CASSREATGDTGELFF TGTGCCAGCAGTAGAGAGGCAACGGGCGACACCGGGGAGCTGTTTTTT
TRBJ2-3 . many TRBV12-3/TRBV12-4 CASTRQSTDTQYF TGTGCCAGCACCCGTCAAAGCACAGATACGCAGTATTTT
TRBJ2-7 . . TRBV5-1 CASSLALSDEQYF TGCGCCAGCAGCTTGGCCCTATCAGACGAGCAGTACTTC
TRBJ2-5 . . TRBV20-1 CSASVGGQETQYF TGCAGTGCTAGTGTCGGTGGACAAGAGACCCAGTACTTC
TRBJ2-2 TRBD2 few TRBV5-6 CASSSWTSGSWDTGELFF TGTGCCAGCAGCTCTTGGACTAGCGGGAGTTGGGACACCGGGGAGCTGTTTTTT
TRBJ1-4 TRBD1 . TRBV20-1 CSAAYGTGNEKLFF TGCAGTGCTGCCTACGGGACAGGGAATGAAAAACTGTTTTTT
TRBJ1-5 . few TRBV6-2/TRBV6-3 CASPATRFSNQPQHF TGTGCCAGTCCCGCCACACGTTTCAGCAATCAGCCCCAGCATTTT
TRBJ2-2 . few TRBV10-3 CAISRDTGELFF TGTGCCATCAGCCGGGATACCGGGGAGCTGTTTTTT
TRBJ1-2 . few TRBV6-1 CASSSGQLSPNYGYTF TGTGCCAGCAGCTCCGGTCAGCTGAGCCCTAACTATGGCTACACCTTC
TRBJ1-5 TRBD1 few TRBV15 CATSRDAGTGVWSNQPQHF TGTGCCACCAGCAGAGATGCCGGGACAGGGGTTTGGAGCAATCAGCCCCAGCATTTT
TRBJ2-3 . . TRBV20-1 CSAVRGFTDTQYF TGCAGTGCCGTCAGGGGATTCACAGATACGCAGTATTTT
TRBJ1-1 . few TRBV5-4 CASSLNRRRDGGNTEAFF TGTGCCAGCAGCTTGAACCGCAGGAGGGACGGGGGGAACACTGAAGCTTTCTTT
TRBJ1-4 . . TRBV7-2 CASSRALNEKLFF TGTGCCAGCAGCCGAGCCCTTAATGAAAAACTGTTTTTT
TRBJ2-3 TRBD2 . TRBV11-2 CASSQPLAGGLGADTQYF TGTGCCAGCAGCCAACCCCTAGCGGGGGGTCTCGGCGCAGATACGCAGTATTTT
TRBJ2-1 . . TRBV20-1 CSARRTYNEQFF TGCAGTGCTCGCCGGACGTACAATGAGCAGTTCTTC
TRBJ2-3 . few TRBV20-1 CSAFGGASTDTQYF TGCAGTGCGTTCGGGGGAGCTAGCACAGATACGCAGTATTTT
TRBJ2-5 . . TRBV4-2 CASSQDHGTAGTQYF TGTGCCAGCAGCCAGGATCACGGGACCGCGGGGACCCAGTACTTC
TRBJ2-7 . . TRBV6-1 CASSLTLLAYEQYF TGTGCCAGCAGTCTAACCTTACTAGCCTACGAGCAGTACTTC
TRBJ2-7 . . TRBV30 CAWSEGTGSYEQYF TGTGCCTGGAGTGAGGGGACGGGCTCCTACGAGCAGTACTTC
TRBJ1-1 TRBD1 few TRBV20-1 CSAGVRGSGGEAFF TGCAGTGCTGGGGTTCGGGGATCAGGGGGAGAAGCTTTCTTT
TRBJ1-1 TRBD1 . TRBV12-3/TRBV12-4 CASSRDRRSEAFF TGTGCCAGCAGTCGGGACAGACGGTCTGAAGCTTTCTTT
TRBJ2-1 . . TRBV12-3/TRBV12-4 CATLPAQQGYNEQFF TGTGCCACCCTCCCCGCCCAACAGGGTTACAATGAGCAGTTCTTC
TRBJ2-1 TRBD1 few TRBV12-3/TRBV12-4 CASSLTGQTYNEQFF TGTGCCAGCAGTTTAACGGGACAGACCTACAATGAGCAGTTCTTC
TRBJ2-1 . . TRBV6-2/TRBV6-3 CASSYSSLEWNEQFF TGTGCCAGCAGTTACTCGAGTCTAGAATGGAATGAGCAGTTCTTC
TRBJ1-1 . once TRBV12-3/TRBV12-4 CASSLELNTEALF TGTGCCAGCAGCTTGGAATTGAACACTGAAGCTTTATTT
TRBJ2-7 . . TRBV4-2 CASSQDFHEQYF TGTGCCAGCAGCCAAGATTTCCACGAGCAGTACTTC
TRBJ2-3 . many TRBV5-5 CASSRGRVEDTQYF TGTGCCAGCAGCCGGGGACGGGTGGAAGATACGCAGTATTTT
TRBJ2-7 TRBD1 few TRBV6-2/TRBV6-3 CASSPRGSGTYEQYF TGTGCCAGCAGTCCCAGGGGGAGCGGTACCTACGAGCAGTACTTC
TRBJ2-3 TRBD2 once TRBV20-1 CSARLYGGGWDTQYF TGCAGTGCTAGGCTTTACGGGGGGGGCTGGGATACGCAGTATTTT
TRBJ1-1 TRBD1 . TRBV28 CASRQGAAGRAFF TGTGCCAGCAGGCAGGGGGCCGCCGGTAGGGCTTTCTTT
TRBJ2-1 . few TRBV6-5 CASSYGTRGSYNEQFF TGTGCCAGCAGTTATGGAACGAGGGGATCCTACAATGAGCAGTTCTTC
TRBJ2-1 TRBD1 . TRBV12-5 CASGFTGGYEQFF TGTGCTAGTGGTTTCACAGGGGGCTATGAGCAGTTCTTC
TRBJ1-3 TRBD1 . TRBV28 CASGQASYTIYF TGTGCCAGCGGACAGGCTAGTTACACCATATATTTT
TRBJ2-5 TRBD2 few TRBV7-9 CASSPPPRGGVEETQYF TGTGCCAGCAGCCCCCCCCCGCGGGGGGGTGTCGAAGAGACCCAGTACTTC
TRBJ2-7 TRBD2 . TRBV12-3/TRBV12-4 CASSAEASGYEQYF TGTGCCAGCAGCGCCGAGGCTAGCGGCTACGAGCAGTACTTC
TRBJ1-5 . few TRBV7-8 CASSAIGARNQPQHF TGTGCCAGCAGCGCAATTGGGGCCCGCAATCAGCCCCAGCATTTT
TRBJ1-5 TRBD1 . TRBV7-2 CASSFDRGTQPQHF TGTGCCAGCAGCTTTGACAGGGGGACTCAGCCCCAGCATTTT
TRBJ1-2 . . TRBV29-1 CSVDQGLGYTF TGCAGCGTTGACCAGGGGCTCGGCTACACCTTC